This T cell receptor beta chain derives from a study of identical twins. Study results and limitations: Sharing of beta out-of-frame sequences by twins showed a weaker excess. Whereas memory repertoires showed no such difference, abundant cord blood beta clonotypes carried fewer insertions. The presence of invariant MAIT and iNKT cells could partly confound analyses of zero-insertion sequences.

The ends were cut back, 0 bases at V and 2 bases at J, with 11 bases in the middle. The CDR3 contains 16 residues. Germline V gene lookup returns CDR1 MGHRA and CDR2 YSYEKL. TCRdb itself ran the 5' RACE reads through MiXCR, one entry per CDR3 protein. Among hundreds of thousands of distinct CDR3 sequences listed, 9% to 15% were seen once. This clonotype has at least ten counts. The antigen is unknown. These data also featured in a second study, about yellow fever vaccine responses in identical twins. This second study says: Twins' vaccine T cell response reportedly gave the appearance of partial convergence and partial personalization.

The sequence came from a woman between 18 and 29 years old in good health. The chain joins TRBV4-1 to TRBJ1-5, with D possibly being TRBD1 (5 bases). The sequenced sample was PBMCs. CDR3 sequence: CASSQDWGSRNQPQHF. The CDR3 DNA reads as TGCGCCAGCAGCCAAGATTGGGGGTCTCGCAATCAGCCCCAGCATTTT.